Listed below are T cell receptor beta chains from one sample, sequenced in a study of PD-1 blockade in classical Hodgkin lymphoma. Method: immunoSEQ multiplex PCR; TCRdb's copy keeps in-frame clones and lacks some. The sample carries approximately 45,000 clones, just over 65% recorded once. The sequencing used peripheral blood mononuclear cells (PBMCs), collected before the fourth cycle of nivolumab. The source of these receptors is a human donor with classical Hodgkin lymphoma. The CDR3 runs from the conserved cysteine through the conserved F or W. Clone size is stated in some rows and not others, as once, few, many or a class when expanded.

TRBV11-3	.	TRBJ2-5	CASSHRWAETQYF
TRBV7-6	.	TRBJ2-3	CASSLSWRTDTQYF
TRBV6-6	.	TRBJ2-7	CASSYSIVYEQYF
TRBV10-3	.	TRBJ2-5	CAISEGQLRQETQYF
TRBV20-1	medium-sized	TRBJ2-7	CSARDPAREYF
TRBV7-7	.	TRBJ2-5	CASSGDSQETQYF
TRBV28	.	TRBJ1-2	CASIQIGTSNYGYTF
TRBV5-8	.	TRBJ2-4	CASSLDTGGRNIQYF
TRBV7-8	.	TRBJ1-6	CASSLEGGYNSPLHF
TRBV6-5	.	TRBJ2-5	CASSYSGLAGEETQYF
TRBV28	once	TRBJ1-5	CASSLLHGLNQPQHF
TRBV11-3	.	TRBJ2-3	CASSLDGATGDTQYF
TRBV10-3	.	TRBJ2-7	CAISERYIVTSEQYF
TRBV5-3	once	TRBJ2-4	CASSLSRAGKNIQYF
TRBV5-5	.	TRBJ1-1	CASSLSSAMNTEAFF
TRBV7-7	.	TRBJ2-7	CASSPMGADGAYEQYF
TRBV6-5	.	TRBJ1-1	CASSRGNTEAFF
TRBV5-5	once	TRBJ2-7	CASSLWGQGARSSYEQYF
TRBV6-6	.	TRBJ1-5	CASRRGYSNQPQHF
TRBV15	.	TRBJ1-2	CATSTRTASNYGYTF
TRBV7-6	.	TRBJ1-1	CASSYPGREAFF
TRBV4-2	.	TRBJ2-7	CASSQEGKDRETGLREQYF
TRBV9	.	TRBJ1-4	CASSVGDVGAEKLFF
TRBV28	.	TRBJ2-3	CASGGESTDTQYF
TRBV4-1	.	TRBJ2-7	CASSQDARQYF
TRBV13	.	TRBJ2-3	CASSLGLAGSDTQYF
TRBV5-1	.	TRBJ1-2	CASSLGAFNYGYTF
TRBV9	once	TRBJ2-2	CASSVVDSGRSGGELFF
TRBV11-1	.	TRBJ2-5	CASSDEDQETQYF
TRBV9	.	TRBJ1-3	CASSVSGSGNTIYF
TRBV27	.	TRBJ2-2	CASTKGTRNTGELFF
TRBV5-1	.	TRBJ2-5	CASRLGGQGARETQYF
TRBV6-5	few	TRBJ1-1	CASTYRGKLTEAFF
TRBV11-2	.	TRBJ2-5	CASSLDVGETQYF
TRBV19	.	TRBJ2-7	CASSIAGDLYEQYF
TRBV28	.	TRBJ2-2	CASRVVLAGAGELFF
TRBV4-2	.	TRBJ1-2	CASSQEGHYGYTF
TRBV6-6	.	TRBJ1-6	CASSTRSGGSPLHF
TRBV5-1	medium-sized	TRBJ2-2	CASSPGTSATGELFF
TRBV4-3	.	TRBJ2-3	CASSQDPAGGPDTQYF
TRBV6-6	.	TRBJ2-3	CASSTLAPNTQYF
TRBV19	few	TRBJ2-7	CASSLTQGYEQYF
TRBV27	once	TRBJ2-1	CASRLTGRSYNEQFF
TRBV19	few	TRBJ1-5	CASSRGGSNQPQHF
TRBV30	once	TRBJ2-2	CAWSVILPGELFF
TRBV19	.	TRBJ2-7	CASSRHFSSSYEQYF
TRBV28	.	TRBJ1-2	CASNPGINNYGYTF
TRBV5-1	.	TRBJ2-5	CASSSGLAGVIGETQYF
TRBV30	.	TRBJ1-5	CAWSRGGDQPQHF